Below, one TCR beta chain is given with its context. TCRdb analysed the PCR reads with MiXCR anew, one entry per CDR3 protein. The profile shows over 600,000 distinct CDR3 sequences, 20% of them singletons. The sample originates from a study of molecular identifiers for immune sequencing clone quantification. CDR3 length: 16 residues. Germline CDR1 and CDR2: LNHDA and SQIVND (reference sequence). V lost 8 bases and J 0 bases, leaving 16 bases between the germline ends. Sequencing was performed on naive CD8+ T cells from blood, with Jurkat cell RNA spiked in. Regarding subset: FACS-sorted CD8+CD4-CCR7+CD45RA+ naive T cells. The V gene is TRBV19, the J gene TRBJ2-2; unclear D gene. The TCR was taken from a human donor in good health. Some libraries in this study had Jurkat cell RNA spiked in. This chain's CDR3 is CASSVDRITNTGELFF. DNA for the CDR3: TGTGCCAGTTCAGTCGACCGAATCACGAACACCGGGGAGCTGTTTTTT.